Presented here are 4 T cell receptor beta chains from one specimen sequenced in a study of molecular identifiers for immune sequencing clone quantification. TCRdb fed the PCR reads into MiXCR, producing one record per CDR3 protein. This sample yields 300,000 to 400,000 distinct CDR3 sequences, of which roughly a quarter are seen a single time; roughly 0.7% belongs to the top ten. Sequenced: naive CD8+ T cells from blood, with Jurkat cell RNA spiked in. Subset defined: FACS-sorted CD8+CD4-CCR7+CD45RA+ naive T cells. These receptors were taken from a human donor in good health. Some libraries in this study had Jurkat cell RNA spiked in.

As concerns this clonotype: At one end the junction does not follow the germline gene, possibly because of a read error. The chain uses TRBV5-3 and TRBJ2-7; D possibly corresponds to TRBD2 (5 bases). TRBV5-3 counts as an open reading frame of uncertain function. This CDR3 is 15 amino acids long. The CDR3 nucleotides read TGTGCCAGCAGCTTGGAGGTCAGGTTCTTCTACGAGCAGTACTTC. Translating gives CASSLEVRFFYEQYF.

J is TRBJ2-3 and V is TRBV15; D not resolved. The ends were cut back, 0 bases at V and 6 bases at J, with 13 bases in the middle. Germline CDR1 reads LNHNV; CDR2 reads YYDKDF (reference sequence). The CDR3 length is 15 residues. CDR3 coding DNA: TGTGCCACCAGCAGAGAACAGAGGATCGGCGATACGCAGTATTTT. The encoded protein is CATSREQRIGDTQYF.

On this clonotype: Sequence at one end of the junction differs from germline and may be a read error. This chain's CDR3 is CASSQDTWFSGQSSCNEQFF. CDR3 nucleotide sequence: TGTGCCAGCAGCCAAGATACCTGGTTTAGCGGACAGAGCTCCTGCAATGAGCAGTTCTTC. This chain joins TRBV14 and TRBJ2-1; the D gene could be TRBD1 or TRBD2 (6 bases each). The germline CDR1 and CDR2 sequences are SGHDN and FVKESK. The CDR3 covers 20 residues. The full variable domain, rest sourced from reference TRBV14 and TRBJ2-1, is EAGVTQFPSHSVIEKGQTVTLRCDPISGHDNLYWYRRVMGKEIKFLLHFVKESKQDESGMPNNRFLAERTGGTYSTLKVQPAELEDSGVYFCASSQDTWFSGQSSCNEQFFGPGTRLTVL.

This clonotype has a count of ten or more. The gene calls are TRBV7-6 and TRBJ2-2; TRBD2 aligns across 9 bases. This CDR3 contains 16 residues. From germline, CDR1 is SGHVS and CDR2 FNYEAQ. V lost 5 bases, J lost 3 bases, and 7 bases stayed unmatched. The CDR3 DNA reads as TGTGCCAGCAGCCGAAGCGGGGGGCGATACACCGGGGAGCTGTTTTTT. Encoded protein: CASSRSGGRYTGELFF.